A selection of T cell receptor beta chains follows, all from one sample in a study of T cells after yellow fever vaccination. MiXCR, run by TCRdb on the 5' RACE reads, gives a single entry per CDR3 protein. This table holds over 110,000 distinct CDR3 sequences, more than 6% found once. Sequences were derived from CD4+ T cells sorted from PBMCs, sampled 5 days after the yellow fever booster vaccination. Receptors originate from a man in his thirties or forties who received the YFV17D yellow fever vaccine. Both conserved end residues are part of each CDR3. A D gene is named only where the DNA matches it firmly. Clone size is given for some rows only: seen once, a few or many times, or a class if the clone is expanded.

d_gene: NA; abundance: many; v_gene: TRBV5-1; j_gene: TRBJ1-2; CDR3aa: CASSRGPTVRGYTF; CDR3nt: TGCGCCAGCAGCCGCGGACCAACGGTGCGTGGCTACACCTTC
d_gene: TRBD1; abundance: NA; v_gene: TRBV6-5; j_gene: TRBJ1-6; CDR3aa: CASSLTGWSNSPLHF; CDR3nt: TGTGCCAGCAGTTTGACAGGGTGGAGTAATTCACCCCTCCACTTT
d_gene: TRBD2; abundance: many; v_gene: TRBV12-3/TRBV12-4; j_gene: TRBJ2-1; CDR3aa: CASSPRASGSNNEQFF; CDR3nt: TGTGCCAGCAGCCCGAGAGCTAGCGGGAGCAACAATGAGCAGTTCTTC
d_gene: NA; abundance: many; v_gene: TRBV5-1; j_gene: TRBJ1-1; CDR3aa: CASRLSGTEAFF; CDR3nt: TGCGCCAGCAGACTTTCTGGAACTGAAGCTTTCTTT
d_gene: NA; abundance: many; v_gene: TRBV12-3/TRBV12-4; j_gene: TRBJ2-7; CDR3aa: CASSFPRGGLSTYEQYF; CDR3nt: TGTGCCAGCAGTTTCCCCCGAGGGGGACTATCAACCTACGAGCAGTACTTC
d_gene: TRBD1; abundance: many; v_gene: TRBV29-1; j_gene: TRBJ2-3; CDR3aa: CSVEGQARTDTQYF; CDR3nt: TGCAGCGTTGAGGGACAGGCCCGCACAGATACGCAGTATTTT
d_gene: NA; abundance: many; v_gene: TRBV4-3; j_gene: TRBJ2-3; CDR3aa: CASSQVPAGSLDTQYF; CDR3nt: TGCGCCAGCAGCCAAGTCCCAGCGGGCTCGTTGGATACGCAGTATTTT
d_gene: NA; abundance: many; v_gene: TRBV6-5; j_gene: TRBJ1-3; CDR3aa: CASSPSSGNTIYF; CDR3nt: TGTGCCAGCAGTCCAAGCTCTGGAAACACCATATATTTT
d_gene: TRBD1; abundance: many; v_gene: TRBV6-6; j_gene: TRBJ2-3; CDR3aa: CASRLGQGDTDTQYF; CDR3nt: TGTGCCAGCAGACTCGGACAGGGGGATACAGATACGCAGTATTTT
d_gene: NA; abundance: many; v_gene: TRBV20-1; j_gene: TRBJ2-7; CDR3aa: CSANGQSNYEQYF; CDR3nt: TGCAGTGCAAACGGTCAGTCCAACTACGAGCAGTACTTC
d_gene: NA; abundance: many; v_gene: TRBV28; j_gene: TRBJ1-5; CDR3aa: CASSSTFGPQHF; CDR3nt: TGTGCCAGCAGTTCGACTTTTGGACCCCAGCATTTT
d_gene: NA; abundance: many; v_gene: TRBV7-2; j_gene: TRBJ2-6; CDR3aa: CASSLYSTSSGANVLTF; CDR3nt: TGTGCCAGCAGCTTATACAGCACCAGCTCTGGGGCCAACGTCCTGACTTTC
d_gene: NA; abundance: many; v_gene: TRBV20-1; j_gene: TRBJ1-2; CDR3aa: CSASWGHYGYTF; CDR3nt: TGCAGTGCTAGTTGGGGTCACTATGGCTACACCTTC
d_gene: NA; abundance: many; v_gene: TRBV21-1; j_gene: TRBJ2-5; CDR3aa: CASRPPGEETQYF; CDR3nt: TGTGCCAGCAGACCCCCAGGGGAGGAGACCCAGTACTTC
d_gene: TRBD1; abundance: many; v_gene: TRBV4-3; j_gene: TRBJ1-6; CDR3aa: CASSQEGQGGSPLHF; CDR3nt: TGCGCCAGCAGCCAAGAAGGACAGGGAGGATCACCCCTCCACTTT
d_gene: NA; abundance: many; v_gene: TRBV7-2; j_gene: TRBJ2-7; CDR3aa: CASSFGGTLYF; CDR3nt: TGTGCCAGCAGCTTCGGCGGAACCCTTTACTTC
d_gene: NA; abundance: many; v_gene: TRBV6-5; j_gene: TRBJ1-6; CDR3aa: CASSYQGTPLHF; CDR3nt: TGTGCCAGCAGTTACCAGGGGACACCCCTCCACTTT